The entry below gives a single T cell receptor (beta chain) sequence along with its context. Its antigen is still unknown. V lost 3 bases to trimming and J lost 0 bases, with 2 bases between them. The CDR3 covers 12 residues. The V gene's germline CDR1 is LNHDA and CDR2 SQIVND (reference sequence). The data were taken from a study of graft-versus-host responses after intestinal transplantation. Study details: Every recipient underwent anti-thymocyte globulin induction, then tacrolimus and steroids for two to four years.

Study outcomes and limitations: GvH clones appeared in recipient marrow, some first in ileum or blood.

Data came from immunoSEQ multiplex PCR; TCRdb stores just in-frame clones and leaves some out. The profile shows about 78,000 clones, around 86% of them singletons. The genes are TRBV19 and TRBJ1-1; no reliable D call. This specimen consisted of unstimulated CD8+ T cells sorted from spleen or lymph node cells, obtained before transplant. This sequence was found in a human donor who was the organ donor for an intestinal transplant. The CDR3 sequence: CASSILNTEAFF. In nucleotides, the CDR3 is TGTGCCAGTAGTATTTTGAACACTGAAGCTTTCTTT.